This T cell receptor (beta chain) was sequenced in a study of OX40 agonist ivuxolimab in advanced cancers. Overall study context: All patients had ivuxolimab intravenously every 2 weeks at 0.01 to 10 mg/kg. Partial responses were seen in three patients, one with hepatocellular carcinoma and two with cutaneous melanoma. Overall study findings and caveats: On average, CD8+ T cells showed a greater number of expanded clones than CD4+.

The protocol was immunoSEQ multiplex PCR, while the TCRdb copy is restricted to in-frame clones and leaves out a portion. The table has about 93,000 clones, approximately 94% seen once; the top ten hold around 3%. Per the germline V gene, CDR1 is SEHNR and CDR2 is FQNEAQ (reference sequence). Trimming removed 6 bases from V and 1 base from J; junction bases left unmatched: 5. This CDR3 comprises 15 residues. A word on this clone: Its antigen remains unknown.

The chain has TRBV7-9 and TRBJ2-1; 8 bases map to TRBD2. The sample in question was CD4+ or CD8+ T cells sorted from blood, obtained in a trial of the OX40 agonist ivuxolimab. The receptor was derived from an adult with an advanced solid tumor such as melanoma, head and neck, liver or kidney cancer. CDR3 bases: TGTGCCAGCAGTTTCGGGACTAGATCCTACAATGAGCAGTTCTTC. Translating it yields CASSFGTRSYNEQFF.